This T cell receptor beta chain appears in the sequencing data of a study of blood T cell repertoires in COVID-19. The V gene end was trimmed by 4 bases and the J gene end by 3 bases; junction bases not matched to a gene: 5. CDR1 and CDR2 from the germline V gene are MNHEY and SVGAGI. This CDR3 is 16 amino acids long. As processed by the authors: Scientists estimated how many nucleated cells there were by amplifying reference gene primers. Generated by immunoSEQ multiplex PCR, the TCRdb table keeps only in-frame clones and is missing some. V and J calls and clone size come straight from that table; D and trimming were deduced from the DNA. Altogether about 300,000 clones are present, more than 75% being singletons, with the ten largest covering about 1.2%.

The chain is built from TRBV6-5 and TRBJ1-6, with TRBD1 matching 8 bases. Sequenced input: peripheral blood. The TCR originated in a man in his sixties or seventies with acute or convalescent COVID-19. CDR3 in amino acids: CASSSGTGIYNSPLHF. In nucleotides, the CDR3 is TGTGCCAGCAGTTCGGGGACAGGCATCTATAATTCACCCCTCCACTTT.